A selection of T cell receptor beta chains follows, all from one sample in a study of early T cells in non-severe SARS-CoV-2 infection. TCRdb called the 5' RACE reads again in MiXCR, with one record for every CDR3 protein. The sample carries 85,000 to 100,000 distinct CDR3 sequences, 9.5% to 12% recorded once. Sequenced material: whole blood, taken at baseline. The receptors stem from an adult who was a healthcare worker with PCR-confirmed SARS-CoV-2 infection or an uninfected control (not recorded which). CDR3s include the opening cysteine and the closing phenylalanine or tryptophan. D genes are given only for firm matches. Clone size, where shown, is once, few, many, or a class for clones that have expanded.

abundance,d_gene,j_gene,v_gene,CDR3nt,CDR3aa
-,-,TRBJ2-1,TRBV9,TGTGCCAGCAGCGTAGACTGGCGGGACTACAATGAGCAGTTCTTC,CASSVDWRDYNEQFF
-,TRBD2,TRBJ2-3,TRBV20-1,TGCAGTGCTTTTGGACTAGCGGGAGGGCAGGCAGATACGCAGTATTTT,CSAFGLAGGQADTQYF
many,-,TRBJ2-5,TRBV20-1,TGCAGTGCTAGAGACTTCTGGACTAAAGAGACCCAGTACTTC,CSARDFWTKETQYF
few,-,TRBJ2-1,TRBV6-2/TRBV6-3,TGTGCCAGCAGCGACGGGCCGCGGGAGCAGTTCTTC,CASSDGPREQFF
many,-,TRBJ2-4,TRBV19,TGTGCCAGTAGTATTCTGGGGGACTTGGCCAAAAACATTCAGTACTTC,CASSILGDLAKNIQYF
many,TRBD1,TRBJ1-4,TRBV7-2,TGTGCCAGCAGCGACGACAGGGCAGGCGAAAAACTGTTTTTT,CASSDDRAGEKLFF
many,-,TRBJ1-1,TRBV10-2,TGCGCCAGCAGTGAGATGGGAAACACTGAAGCTTTCTTT,CASSEMGNTEAFF
once,TRBD1,TRBJ2-4,TRBV6-6,TGTGCCAGCAGTTACTCGACAGGGCTGGGGTACTTC,CASSYSTGLGYF
-,TRBD2,TRBJ2-7,TRBV10-3,TGTGCCATCAGGCGGGAGGGGTACGAGCAGTACTTC,CAIRREGYEQYF
many,TRBD1,TRBJ2-2,TRBV2,TGTGCCAGCAACCCCAACAGGGGTGGCGGGGAGCTGTTTTTT,CASNPNRGGGELFF
few,TRBD1,TRBJ1-1,TRBV27,TGTGCCAGCAGTGAAAGGACAGGCACTGAAGCTTTCTTT,CASSERTGTEAFF
many,-,TRBJ2-3,TRBV20-1,TGCAGTGTTTTGGGTCGGGGGGCTACTAGCACAGATACGCAGTATTTT,CSVLGRGATSTDTQYF
many,-,TRBJ2-2,TRBV14,TGTGCCAGCAGCCAAGGGCCAGCGGTGAACACCGGGGAGCTGTTTTTT,CASSQGPAVNTGELFF
many,TRBD1,TRBJ1-2,TRBV29-1,TGCAGCGTTGAATCTGGACAGGCGTATGGCTACACCTTC,CSVESGQAYGYTF
many,-,TRBJ2-3,TRBV20-1,TGCAGTGTCGCGGGGCGGGGCACAGATACGCAGTATTTT,CSVAGRGTDTQYF
few,-,TRBJ2-3,TRBV24-1,TGTGCCACCAGTGATTCACCATCGAGACCGAGGGCAGATACGCAGTATTTT,CATSDSPSRPRADTQYF
-,-,TRBJ2-7,TRBV29-1,TGCAGCGTCAATCCAGGGGATTCTTACGAGCAGTACTTC,CSVNPGDSYEQYF
-,TRBD2,TRBJ2-5,TRBV10-2,TGCGCCAGCAGAAAACTAGCGGTAGCGGGGGAGACCCAGTACTTC,CASRKLAVAGETQYF
few,TRBD2,TRBJ2-5,TRBV29-1,TGCAGCGTTGAGGGACTAGCGGGCATTCAAGAGACCCAGTACTTC,CSVEGLAGIQETQYF
-,-,TRBJ2-2,TRBV27,TGTGCCAGCAGTTTAGGCGGGCGGAACACCGGGGAGCTGTTTTTT,CASSLGGRNTGELFF
many,TRBD1,TRBJ2-1,TRBV20-1,TGCAGTGCTACCCGGACAGGGGGCACGAATGAGCAGTTCTTC,CSATRTGGTNEQFF
-,TRBD1,TRBJ1-2,TRBV7-2,TGTGCCAGCAGCCAGGGACAGCTTAACTATGGCTACACCTTC,CASSQGQLNYGYTF
few,-,TRBJ1-6,TRBV5-6,TGTGCCAGCAGCTTGGCCGGCAGTCTATTTTATAATTCACCCCTCCACTTT,CASSLAGSLFYNSPLHF
few,-,TRBJ2-2,TRBV7-2,TGTGCCAGCAGCCCCTCCGTGGCCGGGGAGCTGTTTTTT,CASSPSVAGELFF
many,-,TRBJ1-1,TRBV4-2,TGTGCCAGCAGCCAAGTAAACACTGAAGCTTTCTTT,CASSQVNTEAFF
many,TRBD2,TRBJ2-3,TRBV6-6,TGTGCCAGCAGCCGGACTAGCGGGAGTGGCACAGATACGCAGTATTTT,CASSRTSGSGTDTQYF
many,-,TRBJ2-3,TRBV11-2,TGTGCCAGCAGCTCGCCGAGACCTACTTTGGGAACAGATACGCAGTATTTT,CASSSPRPTLGTDTQYF
few,-,TRBJ2-7,TRBV11-2,TGTGCCAGCAGCTTATATCCGGTCGACGAGCAGTACTTC,CASSLYPVDEQYF
-,-,TRBJ2-6,TRBV4-2,TGTGCCAGCAGGGGGGACCCGGGGGCCAACGTCCTGACTTTC,CASRGDPGANVLTF
many,-,TRBJ2-1,TRBV15,TGTGCCACCAGCAGAGGGGTAGGAGCGGGCAACAATGAGCAGTTCTTC,CATSRGVGAGNNEQFF
many,TRBD1,TRBJ2-1,TRBV19,TGTGCCAGTAGGGTTACAGGGGGCAGGGGCAATGAGCAGTTCTTC,CASRVTGGRGNEQFF
few,TRBD1,TRBJ1-6,TRBV7-3,TGTGCCAGCAGCTTAACTCGGGACAGAAATTCACCCCTCCACTTT,CASSLTRDRNSPLHF
many,-,TRBJ2-7,TRBV7-2,TGTGCCAGCAGCTTAGGCCCTAATAACGAGCAGTACTTC,CASSLGPNNEQYF
many,-,TRBJ1-1,TRBV18,TGTGCCAGCTCACAAGCTCGGGGCTTGGTCACTGAAGCTTTCTTT,CASSQARGLVTEAFF
-,-,TRBJ2-7,TRBV14,TGTGCCAGCAGCCAATTTTGGTCCGAGTTTGACTATACCTACGAGCAGTACTTC,CASSQFWSEFDYTYEQYF
-,-,TRBJ2-7,TRBV30,TGTGCCTGGGCCATCGGGGCTGGGCAGTACTTC,CAWAIGAGQYF
few,-,TRBJ2-1,TRBV4-1,TGCGCCAGCAGCCAAGGGTATGGTGAGCAGTTCTTC,CASSQGYGEQFF
few,-,TRBJ1-5,TRBV7-2,TGTGCCAGCAGCTTTTCCGCCAGCAATCAGCCCCAGCATTTT,CASSFSASNQPQHF
few,-,TRBJ1-1,TRBV5-1,TGCGCCAGCAGCCCCCTCTCGGGTGGGGCCACTGAAGCTTTCTTT,CASSPLSGGATEAFF